The 13 T cell receptor beta chains below were found in one sample sequenced in a study of T cell responses to AZD1222 COVID-19 vaccine. Profiled with immunoSEQ multiplex PCR; TCRdb holds only in-frame clones, not every one. The sample carries tens of thousands of clones, roughly 85% recorded once. The starting material was peripheral blood, obtained 28 days after the second AZD1222 dose. These receptors were taken from an adult who received the AZD1222 COVID-19 vaccine.

This rearrangement joins TRBV5-4 to TRBJ2-2; TRBD1 matches 10 bases. Germline V lookup: CDR1 SGHNT, CDR2 YYREEE (reference sequence). The CDR3 is made up of 15 amino acids. Germline trimming cut 7 bases from V and 4 bases from J; bases unmatched to any gene: 7. Here the CDR3 DNA reads TGTGCCAGCGTCCGGGACAGGGGCCCCACCGGGGAGCTGTTTTTT. Amino acids: CASVRDRGPTGELFF.

The genes are TRBV9 and TRBJ2-3; possibly TRBD1 or TRBD2 for D (5 bases each). The ends were cut back, 4 bases at V and 4 bases at J, with 16 bases in the middle. This CDR3 comprises 15 residues. From germline, CDR1 is SGDLS and CDR2 YYNGEE. The CDR3 DNA follows: TGTGCCAGCAGCAGAGCTGAGAGGGGTTCAGATACGCAGTATTTT. Encoded protein: CASSRAERGSDTQYF.

The gene calls are TRBV5-6 and TRBJ1-1, with D maybe TRBD1 (5 bases). CDR1 is SGHDT and CDR2 is YYEEEE in the germline V gene. The CDR3 runs 14 residues. The V end was cut by 4 bases, the J end by 0 bases, with 10 bases between. The CDR3 reads CASSPTVMNTEAFF. CDR3 nucleotide sequence: TGTGCCAGCAGCCCGACAGTTATGAACACTGAAGCTTTCTTT.

The chain has TRBV27 and TRBJ2-7, with D perhaps TRBD2 (5 bases). V lost 6 bases, J lost 3 bases, and 15 bases lay in between. Germline V lookup: CDR1 MNHEY, CDR2 SMNVEV (reference sequence). CDR3 size: 14 residues. Here the CDR3 reads CASSPGSEGYEQYF. CDR3 sequence (DNA): TGTGCCAGCAGCCCCGGTTCAGAGGGCTACGAGCAGTACTTC.

The count of this clone is one. This sequence joins TRBV6-5 and TRBJ1-4; D unclear. Deletions cut 0 bases from V and 5 bases from J, with 7 bases between. CDR1 MNHEY and CDR2 SVGAGI come from the germline V gene. CDR3 length equals 14 residues. The CDR3 sequence is CASSYSPGNEKLFF. CDR3 in DNA: TGTGCCAGCAGTTACTCCCCGGGGAATGAAAAACTGTTTTTT.

V usage is TRBV9 and J usage is TRBJ2-3, with 11 bases aligning to TRBD2. Trimming at V came to 5 bases and at J to 4 bases, leaving 6 bases not matched to a gene. The length of the CDR3 is 15 residues. The germline gives CDR1 SGDLS, CDR2 YYNGEE. The CDR3 sequence: CASSLSGGASDTQYF. The CDR3 DNA is TGTGCCAGCAGTCTTAGCGGGGGGGCCTCAGATACGCAGTATTTT.

The gene calls are TRBV6-5 and TRBJ1-2, with 8 positions matching TRBD1. There are 14 residues in the CDR3. The germline V gene has CDR1 MNHEY and CDR2 SVGAGI. The V and J ends lost 2 bases and 2 bases, in that order; junction bases with no gene match: 1. In DNA, the CDR3 is TGTGCCAGCAGTTACGGGACAGGCAACTATGGCTACACCTTC. Its protein product is CASSYGTGNYGYTF.

The rearrangement joins TRBV7-2 to TRBJ2-7; D perhaps matches TRBD1 (6 bases). There are 18 residues in the CDR3. Germline V gene lookup returns CDR1 SGHTA and CDR2 FQGNSA. V gave up 2 bases and J gave up 4 bases, with 24 bases separating them. CDR3 loop: CASSLNAGTSVLLYEQYF. The CDR3 coding sequence is TGTGCCAGCAGCTTAAACGCCGGGACATCAGTTCTACTTTACGAGCAGTACTTC.

J is TRBJ2-1 and V is TRBV5-8, with D unclear. Trimming left V 1 base short and J 6 bases short, with 8 bases between. The CDR3 totals 13 residues. The germline gives CDR1 SGHTS, CDR2 YDEGEE. This CDR3 is CASSLRPGNEQFF. In DNA form, the CDR3 reads TGTGCCAGCAGCTTGAGACCCGGCAATGAGCAGTTCTTC.

The chain carries TRBV24-1 and TRBJ2-7; 8 nucleotides line up with TRBD2. The CDR3 covers 13 residues. Germline V lookup: CDR1 KGHDR, CDR2 SFDVKD. The junction had 6 bases not matched to a gene; V was cut back by 7 bases and J by 5 bases. In nucleotides, the CDR3 is TGTGCCACCAGCCGGGGGGGCTTCGACGAGCAGTACTTC. This sequence encodes CATSRGGFDEQYF.

This chain links TRBV9 with TRBJ1-6; no reliable D call. The length of the CDR3 is 14 residues. V lost 3 bases and J 7 bases, leaving 11 bases between the germline ends. Germline loops: CDR1 SGDLS, CDR2 YYNGEE. Here the CDR3 reads CASSASGGNSPLHF. DNA of the CDR3: TGTGCCAGCAGCGCATCGGGAGGAAATTCACCCCTCCACTTT.

The V gene is TRBV9, the J gene TRBJ2-3, with D unresolved. V was shortened by 1 base and J by 1 base, with 7 bases between the two germline ends. Germline V gives CDR1 SGDLS, CDR2 YYNGEE. This CDR3 spans 14 amino acids. CDR3 amino acids: CASSVKVGTDTQYF. CDR3 coding DNA: TGTGCCAGCAGCGTAAAGGTAGGCACAGATACGCAGTATTTT. Together with reference TRBV9 and TRBJ2-3, the CDR3 gives the full variable domain: DSGVTQTPKHLITATGQRVTLRCSPRSGDLSVYWYQQSLDQGLQFLIQYYNGEERAKGNILERFSAQQFPDLHSELNLSSLELGDSALYFCASSVKVGTDTQYFGPGTRLTVL.

This chain links TRBV5-4 with TRBJ2-6; no clear D gene. Germline V lookup: CDR1 SGHNT, CDR2 YYREEE (reference sequence). This CDR3 spans 15 amino acids. V was pared by 2 bases and J by 2 bases, with 8 bases between. The CDR3 sequence is CASSFGRTGANVLTF. DNA of the CDR3: TGTGCCAGCAGCTTCGGGCGTACTGGGGCCAACGTCCTGACTTTC.